This T cell receptor beta chain was captured in a study of cytomegalovirus exposure and HLA in healthy donors. About the research overall: According to later analysis, the same platform produced the approximately 130 validation and over 600 first-cohort repertoires.

With regard to this clone: Its target is not known.

CDR1 and CDR2 from the germline V gene are LGHNA and YNFKEQ. The CDR3 covers 13 residues. V lost 3 bases to trimming and J lost 4 bases, with 10 bases between them. Broader study findings: Reports indicated that the classifier achieved high specificity and sensitivity in diagnosing cytomegalovirus status.

Assay: immunoSEQ multiplex PCR; the TCRdb copy retains only in-frame clones and omits some. The top ten hold around 3.3% of the sample, which has 260,000 or so clones, less than 95% seen once. The receptor was derived from a woman in her thirties in good health and CMV-seronegative. The rearrangement links TRBV4-2 to TRBJ2-7; no reliable D call. The sample consisted of PBMCs. This CDR3 reads CASSQEQLYEQYF. The CDR3 DNA sequence: TGTGCCAGCAGCCAGGAACAGCTTTACGAGCAGTACTTC.